A selection of T cell receptor beta chains follows, all from one sample in a study of patients and donors after allogeneic stem cell transplantation. TCRdb re-called the RT-PCR reads with MiXCR, one entry per CDR3 protein. The table has 150,000 to 250,000 distinct CDR3 sequences, around two fifths seen once. The sample comprised blood, either unsorted or a sorted T cell fraction (not recorded which). The origin of the receptors is a human donor who was either an allogeneic HSCT recipient or a stem cell or donor lymphocyte infusion donor (not recorded which). It is not recorded whose cells these are; they may come from a transplant donor. CDR3s leave out the opening cysteine and the closing phenylalanine or tryptophan.

V gene: TRBV19; CDR3 protein: ASTADRRPFSNQPQH
V gene: TRBV6-5; CDR3 protein: ASSGQGAGYNEQF
V gene: TRBV12-3/TRBV12-4; CDR3 protein: ASSLEPLDGYT
V gene: TRBV6-6; CDR3 protein: ASMGTGGTETQY
V gene: TRBV18; CDR3 protein: ASSPPGTYYTEAF
V gene: TRBV6-5; CDR3 protein: ASSYGGLDTEAF
V gene: TRBV6-5; CDR3 protein: ASTAGEEAF
V gene: TRBV27; CDR3 protein: ASSNLRQGSRQPQH
V gene: TRBV24-1; CDR3 protein: ATSDSSTGRTGELF
V gene: TRBV20-1; CDR3 protein: SATQLGSSNQPQH
V gene: TRBV4-2; CDR3 protein: ASSFLRGSYNEQF
V gene: TRBV4-3; CDR3 protein: ASSQEASYEQY
V gene: TRBV6-5; CDR3 protein: ATREKDTQY
V gene: TRBV6-2/TRBV6-3; CDR3 protein: ASSYGAGGCPGELF
V gene: TRBV7-2; CDR3 protein: ASSLAGQSLYEQY
V gene: TRBV10-2; CDR3 protein: ASSGTGSNTEAF
V gene: TRBV30; CDR3 protein: AWSVRGTGGSYNEQF
V gene: TRBV12-3/TRBV12-4; CDR3 protein: ASSLRSLNEKLF
V gene: TRBV29-1; CDR3 protein: SAVAGAGEQY
V gene: TRBV20-1; CDR3 protein: SASGGQGLGNIQY
V gene: TRBV10-3; CDR3 protein: AISESTGGPPGTEAF
V gene: TRBV12-3/TRBV12-4; CDR3 protein: ASLTSGTYEQY
V gene: TRBV4-2; CDR3 protein: ASEGTSGRNTGELF
V gene: TRBV20-1; CDR3 protein: SAIPDPAPSYGYT
V gene: TRBV10-3; CDR3 protein: AIRAATGHGYT
V gene: TRBV27; CDR3 protein: ASSLGLLGNQPQH
V gene: TRBV4-3; CDR3 protein: ASSRGQETQY
V gene: TRBV29-1; CDR3 protein: SVESETVYNEQF
V gene: TRBV20-1; CDR3 protein: SASVTGPGKNIQY
V gene: TRBV5-1; CDR3 protein: ASRPASRSYEQY
V gene: TRBV5-6; CDR3 protein: ASSLLRPKNGYT
V gene: TRBV7-3; CDR3 protein: ASSLEGPSTEAF
V gene: TRBV15; CDR3 protein: ATSYTGQPQH
V gene: TRBV20-1; CDR3 protein: SARTSGTYEQY
V gene: TRBV4-2; CDR3 protein: ASSLDNSYNEQF
V gene: TRBV20-1; CDR3 protein: SARAAGSVTYEQY
V gene: TRBV5-1; CDR3 protein: ASSLVGGRSGETQY
V gene: TRBV7-9; CDR3 protein: ASSLDQGQGSYNSPLH
V gene: TRBV27; CDR3 protein: ASSRQGGSYNEQF
V gene: TRBV5-6; CDR3 protein: ASSPTSSYNSPLH
V gene: TRBV29-1; CDR3 protein: SVKDSSNQPQH